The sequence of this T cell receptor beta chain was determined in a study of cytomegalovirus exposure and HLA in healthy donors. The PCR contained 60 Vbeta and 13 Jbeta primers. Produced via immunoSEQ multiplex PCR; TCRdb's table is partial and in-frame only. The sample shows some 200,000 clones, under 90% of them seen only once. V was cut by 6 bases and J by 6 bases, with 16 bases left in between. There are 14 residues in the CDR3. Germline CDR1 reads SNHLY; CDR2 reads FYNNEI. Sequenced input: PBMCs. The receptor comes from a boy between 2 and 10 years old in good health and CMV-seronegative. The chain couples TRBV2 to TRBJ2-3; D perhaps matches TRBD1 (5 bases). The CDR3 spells CASRPPRPGDTQYF. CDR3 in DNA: TGTGCCAGCAGGCCCCCCCGCCCAGGGGATACGCAGTATTTT.